The 27 T cell receptor beta chains listed next were all sequenced from one sample in a study of technical replicates of blood from several donors. Only in-frame clones appear in the TCRdb table, and some are missing; sequencing was by immunoSEQ multiplex PCR. The data hold around 90,000 clones, with approximately 94% observed a single time. The sequenced sample consisted of T cells isolated from PBMCs. These receptors were collected from a human donor in good health.

This clone was seen once. The chain is built from TRBV9 and TRBJ2-3; 11 positions agree with TRBD2. Germline CDR1 reads SGDLS; CDR2 reads YYNGEE. This CDR3 region has 17 residues. The V segment lost 3 bases and the J segment 4 bases; nucleotides outside the gene matches: 10. The CDR3 loop reads CASSGGLTSGKADTQYF. The CDR3 DNA reads TGTGCCAGCAGCGGTGGCTTGACTAGCGGGAAAGCAGATACGCAGTATTTT.

This chain links TRBV6-1 with TRBJ1-5; D gene unclear. The CDR3 runs 13 residues. Germline CDR1 and CDR2: MNHNS and SASEGT. V lost 4 bases to trimming and J lost 7 bases, with 11 bases between them. The CDR3, as DNA: TGTGCCAGCAGTGTCGTTTCGGAGCAGCCCCAGCATTTT. Its translation: CASSVVSEQPQHF.

The chain is built from TRBV6-1 and TRBJ2-5; D possibly corresponds to TRBD1 (6 bases). The CDR3 totals 14 residues. Looked up from germline, CDR1 is MNHNS and CDR2 is SASEGT. V was trimmed by 1 base and J by 4 bases, leaving 10 bases between them. DNA for the CDR3: TGTGCCAGCAGTGAAGGCACAGGGAGAGAGACCCAGTACTTC. This sequence encodes CASSEGTGRETQYF.

This clone was counted once. V gene TRBV2 combines with J gene TRBJ2-2; tentatively, D is TRBD2 (5 bases). The V gene's germline CDR1 is SNHLY and CDR2 FYNNEI. The ends were cut back, 11 bases at V and 1 base at J, with 11 bases in the middle. This CDR3 comprises 13 residues. This chain's CDR3 is CADARENTGELFF. The CDR3 DNA reads as TGTGCCGATGCCCGGGAGAACACCGGGGAGCTGTTTTTT.

The chain has TRBV6-5 and TRBJ1-1; tentatively, D is TRBD1 (6 bases). The CDR3 length is 14 residues. Germline V gene sequence: CDR1 MNHEY, CDR2 SVGAGI. The V end lost 2 bases, the J end lost 3 bases, and 10 bases lay between the germline ends. CDR3 DNA sequence: TGTGCCAGCAGTTACGCCCGGACAGACACTGAAGCTTTCTTT. It codes for CASSYARTDTEAFF.

The chain joins TRBV2 to TRBJ1-4, with 7 bases that match TRBD1. The CDR3 extends over 19 amino acids. After removal of 0 bases from V and 8 bases from J, the junction contained 18 bases not matched to a gene. Germline-derived CDR1 and CDR2 are SNHLY and FYNNEI. The CDR3 loop is CASSEAAWIAGGYGEKLFF. The CDR3 DNA sequence: TGTGCCAGCAGTGAAGCTGCGTGGATCGCAGGGGGTTATGGCGAAAAACTGTTTTTT.

This chain links TRBV30 with TRBJ2-7; no clear D gene. This CDR3 is built from 11 residues. The germline gives CDR1 GTSNPN, CDR2 SVGIG (reference sequence). Trimming pared 2 bases from V and 1 base from J, leaving 3 bases between. The CDR3 DNA reads as TGTGCCTGGAGTCTATCCTACGAGCAGTACTTC. Its translation: CAWSLSYEQYF. The entire variable domain, with the rest obtained from reference TRBV30 and TRBJ2-7, is as follows: SQTIHQWPATLVQPVGSPLSLECTVEGTSNPNLYWYRQAAGRGLQLLFYSVGIGQISSEVPQNLSASRPQDRQFILSSKKLLLSDSGFYLCAWSLSYEQYFGPGTRLTVT.

This chain connects TRBV6-1 to TRBJ2-3; 9 bases are a match to TRBD2. Trimming at V came to 4 bases and at J to 4 bases, leaving 9 bases not matched to a gene. Per the germline V gene, CDR1 is MNHNS and CDR2 is SASEGT. The CDR3 covers 16 residues. CDR3 sequence reads: CASSGGVAGAADTQYF. In DNA form, the CDR3 reads TGTGCCAGCAGTGGGGGGGTAGCGGGAGCCGCAGATACGCAGTATTTT.

This chain uses TRBV6-5 with TRBJ2-1; 7 positions agree with TRBD1. CDR3 length: 12 residues. CDR1 is MNHEY and CDR2 is SVGAGI in the germline V gene. Trimming cost V 5 bases and J 9 bases; bases outside gene matches: 4. CDR3 sequence reads: CASSLTGTEQFF. The CDR3 DNA follows: TGTGCCAGCAGTCTGACAGGGACTGAGCAGTTCTTC.

J is TRBJ2-5 and V is TRBV4-1; 10 bases fit TRBD1. Germline values: CDR1 MGHRA, CDR2 YSYEKL. The CDR3 totals 16 residues. The junction had 7 bases not matched to a gene; V was cut back by 1 base and J by 5 bases. The CDR3 here is CASSQGQGAPRETQYF. The CDR3 DNA sequence: TGCGCCAGCAGCCAAGGACAGGGGGCCCCACGGGAGACCCAGTACTTC.

The genes are TRBV5-4 and TRBJ2-5, with D unclear. The CDR3 has 15 residues. Germline V gene sequence: CDR1 SGHNT, CDR2 YYREEE (reference sequence). V shed 4 bases and J shed 3 bases, with 16 bases lying between them. The CDR3 nucleotides are TGTGCCAGCAGCGGTAATCAAACGGTAAAAGAGACCCAGTACTTC. This gives the protein CASSGNQTVKETQYF.

The V and J genes are TRBV28 and TRBJ2-1; D uncertain. The CDR3 totals 13 residues. Germline V gene lookup returns CDR1 MDHEN and CDR2 SYDVKM. The V and J ends lost 5 bases and 5 bases respectively, with 10 bases between them. For the CDR3, the DNA is TGTGCCAGCAGTCCGCCCTCTAACAATGAGCAGTTCTTC. The encoded protein is CASSPPSNNEQFF.

This clone has a single count. The chain combines TRBV6-6 with TRBJ2-1; D remains unclear. This CDR3 contains 12 residues. Germline CDR1 is MNHNY and CDR2 is SVGAGI (reference sequence). With 5 bases removed from V and 10 bases from J, the gap between germline ends came to 12 bases. This chain's CDR3 is CASSPRSQEQFF. As DNA, the CDR3 is TGTGCCAGCAGTCCGCGGTCCCAAGAGCAGTTCTTC.

This chain joins TRBV6-1 and TRBJ1-3; tentative D call: TRBD1 (6 bases). This CDR3 comprises 17 residues. CDR1 MNHNS and CDR2 SASEGT come from the germline V gene. The V end was cut by 1 base, the J end by 0 bases, with 13 bases between. This CDR3 is CASSEGTALLSGNTIYF. CDR3 coding DNA: TGTGCCAGCAGTGAAGGGACAGCTCTCCTCTCTGGAAACACCATATATTTT.

The V and J genes are TRBV9 and TRBJ1-3; 7 bases match TRBD1. The germline CDR1 and CDR2 sequences are SGDLS and YYNGEE. Trimming at V came to 3 bases and at J to 3 bases, leaving 3 bases not matched to a gene. CDR3 length: 14 residues. The CDR3 sequence: CASSATGVGNTIYF. The CDR3 region has the DNA TGTGCCAGCAGCGCAACAGGGGTTGGAAACACCATATATTTT.

The chain links TRBV4-1 to TRBJ1-4; 7 bases are shared with TRBD1. The CDR3 is 19 amino acids. Per the germline V gene, CDR1 is MGHRA and CDR2 is YSYEKL. V lost 2 bases, J lost 0 bases, and 12 bases stayed unmatched. The CDR3: CASSQRVQGPVATNEKLFF. The CDR3 nucleotides are TGCGCCAGCAGCCAAAGGGTACAGGGGCCAGTTGCAACTAATGAAAAACTGTTTTTT.

The chain carries TRBV6-1 and TRBJ2-6; D is possibly TRBD1 (5 bases). The CDR3 is made up of 15 amino acids. V shed 6 bases and J shed 2 bases, with 11 bases lying between them. The V gene's germline CDR1 is MNHNS and CDR2 SASEGT. The CDR3 DNA follows: TGTGCCAGCAGCTCGACAGTCCCTGGGGCCAACGTCCTGACTTTC. Translated: CASSSTVPGANVLTF.

The CDR3 DNA sequence: TGCGCCAGCAGCCAAGATAGGAGAGCGAACACCGGGGAGCTGTTTTTT. Its translation is CASSQDRRANTGELFF. The genes are TRBV4-1 and TRBJ2-2, with no clear D. V was shortened by 0 bases and J by 0 bases, with 8 bases between the two germline ends. This CDR3 is built from 16 residues. Germline V lookup: CDR1 MGHRA, CDR2 YSYEKL.

This chain connects TRBV10-3 to TRBJ1-2, with 8 bases that match TRBD1. Losses at the gene ends were 8 bases for V and 5 bases for J; bases not matched to a gene: 4. The CDR3 is made up of 12 amino acids. CDR1 is ENHRY and CDR2 is SYGVKD in the germline V gene. CDR3 amino acids: CAIPGGAYGYTF. As DNA, the CDR3 is TGTGCCATCCCAGGGGGCGCTTATGGCTACACCTTC.

The chain has TRBV27 and TRBJ2-1; no clear D gene. The CDR3 has 14 amino acids. In germline, CDR1 is MNHEY, CDR2 SMNVEV (reference sequence). Trimming took off 6 bases at V and 4 bases at J, with 13 bases between the two ends. For the CDR3, the DNA is TGTGCCAGCAGCTCTACGCTCGCGTACAATGAGCAGTTCTTC. It codes for CASSSTLAYNEQFF.

This chain joins TRBV11-2 and TRBJ2-5; D remains ambiguous. Trimming removed 4 bases at V and 5 bases at J, with 5 bases between. The CDR3 sequence is 11 residues long. Germline assignment: CDR1 SGHAT and CDR2 FQNNGV. CDR3 bases: TGTGCCAGCAGCTCACGGGAGACCCAGTACTTC. Its protein product is CASSSRETQYF. The full variable domain, in which reference TRBV11-2 and TRBJ2-5 provide the parts outside the CDR3, is EAGVAQSPRYKIIEKRQSVAFWCNPISGHATLYWYQQILGQGPKLLIQFQNNGVVDDSQLPKDRFSAERLKGVDSTLKIQPAKLEDSAVYLCASSSRETQYFGPGTRLLVL.

The V gene is TRBV18, the J gene TRBJ1-6, with D possibly matching TRBD1 (6 bases). This CDR3 contains 17 residues. Trimming pared 5 bases from V and 0 bases from J, leaving 14 bases between. The V gene's germline CDR1 is KGHSH and CDR2 LQKENI. The CDR3 DNA is TGTGCCAGCTCATTTACTGCGGGGGCCTCCTATAATTCACCCCTCCACTTT. This codes for CASSFTAGASYNSPLHF.

The chain links TRBV7-2 to TRBJ2-7; D gene ambiguous. The germline CDR1 and CDR2 sequences are SGHTA and FQGNSA. This CDR3 contains 11 residues. The V gene lost 5 bases and the J gene lost 4 bases, with 6 bases spanning the gap. The CDR3 sequence: CASSLRYEQYF. In nucleotides, the CDR3 is TGTGCCAGCAGCCTTAGATACGAGCAGTACTTC.

This chain uses TRBV12-5 with TRBJ1-4; a weak D match, TRBD1 (6 bases). Trimming took 1 base from V and 4 from J, leaving 7 bases between them. The germline CDR1 and CDR2 sequences are LGHNT and FRNRAP. This CDR3 contains 14 residues. CDR3 protein: CASGLGTDNEKLFF. CDR3 coding DNA: TGTGCTAGTGGTTTGGGGACAGATAATGAAAAACTGTTTTTT.

This chain uses TRBV7-8 with TRBJ1-1, with 8 bases identical to TRBD1. The germline CDR1 and CDR2 sequences are SGHVS and FQNEAQ. With 5 bases clipped from V and 3 bases from J, the junction kept 2 bases outside the gene matches. This CDR3 comprises 13 residues. CDR3 in amino acids: CASSTTGDTEAFF. DNA of the CDR3: TGTGCCAGCAGCACGACAGGGGACACTGAAGCTTTCTTT.

The chain carries TRBV6-6 and TRBJ2-3, with D hard to call. The ends were cut back, 7 bases at V and 0 bases at J, with 11 bases in the middle. The CDR3 spans 14 residues. Germline V CDR1 and CDR2: MNHNY, SVGAGI (reference sequence). The CDR3 nucleotides read TGTGCCAGCACCGCACGAGCTAGCACAGATACGCAGTATTTT. Translation gives CASTARASTDTQYF.

The chain combines TRBV7-8 with TRBJ2-3; 7 bases are a match to TRBD1. The length of the CDR3 is 15 residues. Germline CDR1 is SGHVS and CDR2 is FQNEAQ. With 5 bases clipped from V and 3 bases from J, the junction kept 8 bases outside the gene matches. CDR3 nucleotide sequence: TGTGCCAGCAGCCGACAGGGAATACGGACAGATACGCAGTATTTT. Its protein product is CASSRQGIRTDTQYF.